These 31 T cell receptor beta chains originate from one sample sequenced in a study of early T cells in non-severe SARS-CoV-2 infection. TCRdb re-analysed the 5' RACE reads in MiXCR, keeping a single row per CDR3 protein. The table shows about 56,000 distinct CDR3 sequences, with more than 12% occurring only once. The sequencing here drew on whole blood, taken at baseline. The source is an adult who was a healthcare worker with PCR-confirmed SARS-CoV-2 infection or an uninfected control (not recorded which).

A few counts support this clonotype. V usage is TRBV12-5 and J usage is TRBJ1-5, with 7 nucleotides matching TRBD1. Germline V gene sequence: CDR1 LGHNT, CDR2 FRNRAP. This CDR3 region has 15 residues. The trim removed 5 bases at V and 5 bases at J, leaving 9 bases unmatched. The CDR3 loop is CASGPGQAVDQPQHF. CDR3 nucleotide sequence: TGTGCTAGTGGTCCTGGACAGGCGGTGGATCAGCCCCAGCATTTT.

This clonotype came up many times. The chain has TRBV4-1 and TRBJ1-2; D is unresolved. Looked up from germline, CDR1 is MGHRA and CDR2 is YSYEKL. CDR3 size: 13 residues. V was cut by 6 bases and J by 6 bases, with 14 bases left in between. The CDR3 DNA reads TGCGCCAGCAGTCTCAGCATCTTGAATGGCTACACCTTC. Protein sequence: CASSLSILNGYTF.

J is TRBJ1-1 and V is TRBV25-1, with 7 positions matching TRBD1. The V gene end was trimmed by 6 bases and the J gene end by 12 bases; junction bases not matched to a gene: 16. Germline CDR1 reads MGHDK; CDR2 reads SYGVNS. The CDR3 is 14 residues long. The CDR3 here is CASRLTGSEATTFF. The CDR3 DNA follows: TGTGCCAGCAGACTGACAGGGAGTGAGGCAACGACTTTCTTT.

This clonotype came up many times. The gene calls are TRBV7-2 and TRBJ2-5; the D is unclear. Trimming left V 5 bases short and J 7 bases short, with 11 bases between. Per the germline V gene, CDR1 is SGHTA and CDR2 is FQGNSA. The CDR3 loop spans 12 amino acids. CDR3 coding DNA: TGTGCCAGCAGCCGCGCAATAGGGACCCAGTACTTC. Protein: CASSRAIGTQYF. The variable domain in full, completed from reference TRBV7-2 and TRBJ2-5, reads GAGVSQSPSNKVTEKGKDVELRCDPISGHTALYWYRQSLGQGLEFLIYFQGNSAPDKSGLPSDRFSAERTGGSVSTLTIQRTQQEDSAVYLCASSRAIGTQYFGPGTRLLVL.

The V gene is TRBV5-1, the J gene TRBJ2-5, with D unresolved. The CDR3 consists of 15 residues. V was pared by 4 bases and J by 2 bases, with 15 bases between. The germline CDR1 and CDR2 sequences are SGHRS and YFSETQ. The CDR3 DNA sequence: TGCGCCAGCAGCCCCGTTGCCAGGATGCAAGAGACCCAGTACTTC. This sequence encodes CASSPVARMQETQYF.

A few counts support this clonotype. V usage is TRBV18 and J usage is TRBJ2-2; D gene ambiguous. Germline V gene data show CDR1 as KGHSH and CDR2 as LQKENI. With 2 bases removed from V and 7 bases from J, the gap between germline ends came to 11 bases. The CDR3 totals 14 residues. The CDR3 protein is CASSPSVGVGELFF. CDR3 coding DNA: TGTGCCAGCTCACCATCTGTGGGCGTCGGGGAGCTGTTTTTT.

This clonotype was found many times. The chain couples TRBV6-6 to TRBJ2-7; D may correspond to TRBD1 or TRBD2 (5 bases each). This CDR3 region has 14 residues. The germline V gene has CDR1 MNHNY and CDR2 SVGAGI (reference sequence). Trimming pared 8 bases from V and 2 bases from J, leaving 16 bases between. In nucleotides, the CDR3 is TGTGCCAGCGGGGGAAGGGAAGGCCCCTACGAGCAGTACTTC. Translation gives CASGGREGPYEQYF.

This clonotype occurred many times. V and J are TRBV6-5 and TRBJ1-5; 9 nucleotides line up with TRBD1. Germline V gene lookup returns CDR1 MNHEY and CDR2 SVGAGI. The CDR3 length is 15 residues. The V gene end was trimmed by 6 bases and the J gene end by 9 bases; junction bases not matched to a gene: 12. The chain's CDR3 is CASRQGAYPQGPQHF. In DNA form, the CDR3 reads TGTGCCAGCAGACAGGGGGCCTATCCACAGGGGCCCCAGCATTTT.

The CDR3: CASSPPEGYEQYF. CDR3 coding DNA: TGTGCCAGTAGTCCCCCCGAGGGGTACGAGCAGTACTTC. This chain connects TRBV19 to TRBJ2-7; D might be TRBD1 or TRBD2, each matching 5 bases. The CDR3 is made up of 13 amino acids. Germline V gene sequence: CDR1 LNHDA, CDR2 SQIVND (reference sequence). The V gene lost 5 bases and the J gene lost 4 bases, with 12 bases spanning the gap.

This clonotype has at least ten counts. This chain links TRBV2 with TRBJ2-1; the D gene is possibly TRBD1 (6 bases). CDR1 is SNHLY and CDR2 is FYNNEI in the germline V gene. With 7 bases removed from V and 6 bases from J, the gap between germline ends came to 16 bases. This CDR3 has 14 amino acids. The CDR3 here is CASTPGRGPNEQFF. For the CDR3, the DNA is TGTGCCAGCACCCCCGGCAGGGGTCCCAATGAGCAGTTCTTC.

This clonotype was counted many times. This chain connects TRBV20-1 to TRBJ1-1, with D possibly TRBD1 on 5 matching bases. This CDR3 is 13 amino acids long. CDR1 and CDR2 from the germline V gene are DFQATT and SNEGSKA (reference sequence). Between the trimmed V and J ends, which lost 0 bases and 3 bases, there was a span of 8 bases. CDR3 loop: CSAREGTHTEAFF. The CDR3 DNA reads as TGCAGTGCTAGAGAAGGGACGCACACTGAAGCTTTCTTT.

V is TRBV19 and J is TRBJ2-5, with 10 bases that match TRBD2. With V trimmed by 9 bases and J by 4 bases, 14 bases remained unmatched. The germline gives CDR1 LNHDA, CDR2 SQIVND (reference sequence). The CDR3 totals 16 residues. CDR3 amino acids: CASGPYGLAVGETQYF. As DNA, the CDR3 is TGTGCCAGCGGACCCTACGGACTAGCGGTGGGAGAGACCCAGTACTTC.

This clonotype was found a few times. This chain uses TRBV29-1 with TRBJ1-1; 7 bases agree with TRBD1. J lost 0 bases, V lost 7 bases, and 11 bases had no gene match. In germline, CDR1 is SQVTM, CDR2 ANQGSEA. The CDR3 has 15 amino acids. Here the CDR3 reads CSAGTDLLMNTEAFF. CDR3 sequence (DNA): TGCAGCGCTGGGACAGACCTTTTGATGAACACTGAAGCTTTCTTT.

The CDR3: CSALTGAGEKLFF. CDR3 nucleotides: TGCAGTGCCCTGACAGGGGCAGGTGAAAAACTGTTTTTT. The chain recombines TRBV20-1 with TRBJ1-4, with 8 bases lining up with TRBD1. CDR1 and CDR2 from the germline V gene are DFQATT and SNEGSKA (reference sequence). The V and J ends lost 6 bases and 7 bases, in that order; junction bases with no gene match: 7. The CDR3 spans 13 residues.

This clonotype was counted a few times. This chain joins TRBV5-1 and TRBJ2-3; D is ambiguous. V lost 4 bases to trimming and J lost 4 bases, with 10 bases between them. The germline V gene encodes CDR1 SGHRS and CDR2 YFSETQ. The CDR3 runs 13 residues. In nucleotides, the CDR3 is TGCGCCAGCAGCCTAGGCGGCTCAGATACGCAGTATTTT. It translates to CASSLGGSDTQYF.

This clonotype was counted only a few times. The chain couples TRBV7-8 to TRBJ2-3; possible D gene TRBD1, 6 bases. Trimming removed 5 bases from V and 8 bases from J, with 14 bases in between. Germline values: CDR1 SGHVS, CDR2 FQNEAQ. The CDR3 runs to 13 residues. The CDR3 is CASSPERQATQYF. CDR3 nucleotides: TGTGCCAGCAGCCCCGAGAGACAGGCTACGCAGTATTTT.

A few counts support this clonotype. The V and J genes are TRBV20-1 and TRBJ1-1; 9 bases match TRBD1. This CDR3 spans 14 amino acids. V shed 5 bases, J shed 4 bases, and the junction held 8 bases outside the gene matches. Germline CDR1 DFQATT, CDR2 SNEGSKA (reference sequence). The CDR3 bases are TGCAGTGCTGAGACAGGGGGTATGGGCACTGAAGCTTTCTTT. Amino acid sequence: CSAETGGMGTEAFF.

This clonotype was recorded many times. The chain carries TRBV7-6 and TRBJ2-7; D call uncertain. Trimming took 1 base from V and 0 from J, leaving 13 bases between them. The germline V gene encodes CDR1 SGHVS and CDR2 FNYEAQ. The length of the CDR3 is 16 residues. The CDR3 region is CASSLVPRKNSYEQYF. The CDR3, as DNA: TGTGCCAGCAGCTTAGTCCCCAGGAAAAACTCCTACGAGCAGTACTTC.

The rearrangement uses TRBV7-6 and TRBJ2-6; 8 bases line up with TRBD1. Trimming at V came to 10 bases and at J to 4 bases, leaving 6 bases not matched to a gene. Germline values: CDR1 SGHVS, CDR2 FNYEAQ. The CDR3 length is 14 residues. This CDR3 reads CATTGGPGANVLTF. CDR3 sequence (DNA): TGTGCCACCACAGGGGGGCCCGGGGCCAACGTCCTGACTTTC. Complete variable domain (other parts from reference TRBV7-6 and TRBJ2-6): GAGVSQSPRYKVTKRGQDVALRCDPISGHVSLYWYRQALGQGPEFLTYFNYEAQQDKSGLPNDRFSAERPEGSISTLTIQRTEQRDSAMYRCATTGGPGANVLTFGAGSRLTVL.

The rearrangement uses TRBV27 and TRBJ2-1; TRBD2 matches at 15 bases. Germline lookup yields CDR1 MNHEY and CDR2 SMNVEV (reference sequence). V lost 6 bases and J lost 9; bases outside the gene matches: 9. The CDR3 has 16 amino acids. In nucleotides, the CDR3 is TGTGCCAGCAGAGAGTGGACTAGCGGGGGGGCAGCTGAGCAGTTCTTC. Translated, it gives CASREWTSGGAAEQFF.

The CDR3 region has the DNA TGCGCCAGCAGCCAAGAGTTACCTGATGGCTACACCTTC. This gives the protein CASSQELPDGYTF. This chain links TRBV4-1 with TRBJ1-2; D remains ambiguous. Germline assignment: CDR1 MGHRA and CDR2 YSYEKL. V lost 0 bases to trimming and J lost 6 bases, with 8 bases between them. This CDR3 has 13 amino acids.

This sequence joins TRBV29-1 and TRBJ2-1; perhaps TRBD1 as D (5 bases). CDR3 length equals 14 residues. V was shortened by 5 bases and J by 2 bases, with 13 bases between the two germline ends. Germline CDR1 is SQVTM and CDR2 is ANQGSEA. The CDR3 reads CSVKKPDTYNEQFF. CDR3 bases: TGCAGCGTTAAAAAACCGGACACCTACAATGAGCAGTTCTTC.

This clonotype was observed a few times. The V and J genes are TRBV9 and TRBJ2-2; D uncertain. V was shortened by 0 bases and J by 1 base, with 10 bases between the two germline ends. The germline V gene encodes CDR1 SGDLS and CDR2 YYNGEE. The CDR3 extends over 16 amino acids. This CDR3 is CASSVAPTENTGELFF. The DNA of the CDR3 is TGTGCCAGCAGCGTAGCCCCGACCGAGAACACCGGGGAGCTGTTTTTT.

The gene calls are TRBV19 and TRBJ1-5, with D uncertain. CDR1 is LNHDA, CDR2 SQIVND, per germline (reference sequence). The CDR3 loop spans 13 amino acids. The V end was cut by 8 bases, the J end by 9 bases, with 17 bases between. This chain's CDR3 is CASSPRAEGPQHF. CDR3 bases: TGTGCCAGTTCCCCCCGCGCAGAGGGGCCCCAGCATTTT.

This clonotype was seen at least ten times. Written as DNA, the CDR3 is TGCAGTGCTAGAGAAATCCCCCTAGGTGGGGCCGATCAGCCCCAGCATTTT. Protein: CSAREIPLGGADQPQHF. The chain recombines TRBV20-1 with TRBJ1-5; tentatively, D is TRBD1 (5 bases). Germline V gene lookup returns CDR1 DFQATT and CDR2 SNEGSKA (reference sequence). Trimming pared 0 bases from V and 5 bases from J, leaving 20 bases between. The CDR3 consists of 17 residues.

This clonotype was seen only a few times. This chain connects TRBV5-5 to TRBJ1-1, with D maybe TRBD1 (5 bases). Deletions cut 5 bases from V and 5 bases from J, with 13 bases between. Germline-derived CDR1 and CDR2 are SGHKS and YYEKEE (reference sequence). There are 13 residues in the CDR3. The CDR3 is CASSPSGNTEAFF. The CDR3 DNA is TGTGCCAGCAGTCCCTCAGGGAATACTGAAGCTTTCTTT.

V and J are TRBV5-1 and TRBJ2-7; 13 bases are shared with TRBD2. Germline V gene data show CDR1 as SGHRS and CDR2 as YFSETQ. The CDR3 consists of 18 residues. Germline trimming cut 1 base from V and 2 bases from J; bases unmatched to any gene: 9. CDR3 in amino acids: CASSLTASGTSGTYEQYF. DNA for the CDR3: TGCGCCAGCAGCTTGACAGCTAGCGGGACTAGCGGGACCTACGAGCAGTACTTC.

This clonotype has just a few counts. The chain combines TRBV11-2 with TRBJ2-5; the D gene could be TRBD1 or TRBD2 (5 bases each). V was cut by 6 bases and J by 4 bases, with 12 bases left in between. Germline-derived CDR1 and CDR2 are SGHAT and FQNNGV. The CDR3 is 13 residues long. CDR3 loop: CASSRDGAETQYF. As DNA, the CDR3 is TGTGCCAGCAGTAGAGACGGGGCAGAGACCCAGTACTTC.

This clonotype was counted ten times or more. This chain uses TRBV10-3 with TRBJ2-7; possible D gene TRBD1, 6 bases. Germline values: CDR1 ENHRY, CDR2 SYGVKD. The CDR3 totals 13 residues. V shed 5 bases and J shed 2 bases, with 10 bases lying between them. CDR3 sequence reads: CAISSDSAYEQYF. The CDR3 DNA is TGTGCCATCAGTTCGGACAGCGCCTACGAGCAGTACTTC.

This chain links TRBV20-1 with TRBJ2-7, with TRBD2 matching over 11 bases. The CDR3 has 17 amino acids. The V gene end was trimmed by 0 bases and the J gene end by 6 bases; junction bases not matched to a gene: 13. The germline CDR1 and CDR2 sequences are DFQATT and SNEGSKA (reference sequence). The CDR3 sequence is CSAREKRGLAGYGEQYF. The DNA of the CDR3 is TGCAGTGCTAGAGAGAAGAGAGGACTAGCGGGTTATGGCGAGCAGTACTTC.

The genes are TRBV6-5 and TRBJ2-2; D unclear. Trimming took off 6 bases at V and 3 bases at J, with 14 bases between the two ends. Germline V gene data show CDR1 as MNHEY and CDR2 as SVGAGI. The CDR3 runs to 15 residues. Written as DNA, the CDR3 is TGTGCCAGCAGCAGACAACCCGACGACACCGGGGAGCTGTTTTTT. The encoded protein is CASSRQPDDTGELFF.